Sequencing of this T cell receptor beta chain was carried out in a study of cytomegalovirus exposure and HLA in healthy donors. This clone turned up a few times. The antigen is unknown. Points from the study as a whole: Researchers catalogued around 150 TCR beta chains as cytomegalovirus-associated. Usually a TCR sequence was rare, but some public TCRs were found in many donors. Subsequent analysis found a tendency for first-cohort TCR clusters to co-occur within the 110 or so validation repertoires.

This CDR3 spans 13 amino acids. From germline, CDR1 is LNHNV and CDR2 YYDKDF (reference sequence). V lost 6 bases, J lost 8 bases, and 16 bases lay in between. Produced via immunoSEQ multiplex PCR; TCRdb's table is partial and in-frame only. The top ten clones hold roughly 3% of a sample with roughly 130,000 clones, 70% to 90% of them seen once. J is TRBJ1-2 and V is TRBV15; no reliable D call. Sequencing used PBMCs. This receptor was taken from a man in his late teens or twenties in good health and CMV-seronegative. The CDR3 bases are TGTGCCACCAGGGAGGAGGAAATTGGGGGCTACACCTTC. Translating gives CATREEEIGGYTF.